This TCR beta chain was captured in a study of T cell changes during pregnancy in multiple sclerosis (dated by TCRdb to about 2019). Looking at the study overall: In women with multiple sclerosis, the researchers looked at how the T cell repertoire shifted as pregnancy progressed.

CDR1 MNHEY and CDR2 SVGAGI were looked up in the germline V gene. V gives up 7 bases and J gives up 7 bases, and the segment between their germline ends measures 11 bases. The CDR3 has 11 amino acids, counting the end cysteine and phenylalanine. The read is trimmed to its CDR3 DNA, 33 bases read in frame from base 1. The library came from the immunoSEQ multiplex PCR assay. Here the immuneACCESS table is served through TCRdb, limited to in-frame sequences with V and J called. Missing clones are a known gap in these copies; in checked studies unresolved V genes cover under half, and the rest lacks a known reason. Counted in this sample were around 40,000 clones; approximately 92% of them appeared once. Under 0.5% of the sample goes to the ten largest clones. As to this clone: Its antigen is not yet known. Base qualities are not at hand, and no much larger clone is one base apart.

This specimen consisted of CD4+ T cells from peripheral blood mononuclear cells, obtained in the second trimester of pregnancy. This clonotype was obtained from a female donor in good health, enrolled as a control in a pregnancy study. The chain links TRBV6-5 with TRBJ2-7; no D gene call is confident. The nucleotide sequence reads as follows: TGTGCCAGCATGTCTTGGGCAGAGCAGTACTTC. Its protein reads: CASMSWAEQYF.